Presented here are 23 T cell receptor beta chains from one specimen sequenced in a study of blood T cell repertoires in COVID-19. Here immunoSEQ multiplex PCR was the method, and the copy in TCRdb shows in-frame clones only, minus some. The sample carries about 240,000 clones, roughly 80% recorded once. The sample was peripheral blood. The receptors were gathered from a woman older than 75 with acute or convalescent COVID-19.

A note on this clone: Other DNA sequences from this sample encode an identical CDR3 as well. The chain recombines TRBV7-2 with TRBJ2-5; TRBD2 is a possible D gene (6 bases). The CDR3 runs 14 residues. The V and J ends lost 1 base and 4 bases respectively, with 10 bases between them. CDR1 is SGHTA and CDR2 is FQGNSA in the germline V gene. The CDR3 is CASSLGRERETQYF. In nucleotides, the CDR3 is TGTGCCAGCAGCTTAGGCCGGGAGAGAGAGACCCAGTACTTC.

This chain connects TRBV14 to TRBJ2-1; 11 nucleotides align to TRBD1. V gave up 4 bases and J gave up 9 bases; unmatched junction bases: 8. In germline, CDR1 is SGHDN, CDR2 FVKESK. This CDR3 is built from 15 residues. CDR3: CASSPLGDRGSEQFF. CDR3 nucleotide sequence: TGTGCCAGCAGCCCTTTGGGGGACAGGGGGAGTGAGCAGTTCTTC.

V usage is TRBV28 and J usage is TRBJ2-2; 8 bases match TRBD1. Per germline, CDR1 MDHEN and CDR2 SYDVKM. V shed 3 bases, J shed 6 bases, and the junction held 3 bases outside the gene matches. This CDR3 is built from 14 residues. The CDR3 here is CASSLVQGAGELFF. The CDR3 coding sequence is TGTGCCAGCAGTTTGGTACAGGGGGCCGGGGAGCTGTTTTTT.

The genes are TRBV5-1 and TRBJ1-2; tentative D call: TRBD1 (6 bases). With 2 bases removed from V and 3 bases from J, the gap between germline ends came to 11 bases. The CDR3 is made up of 14 amino acids. Germline V gene lookup returns CDR1 SGHRS and CDR2 YFSETQ. CDR3 region: CASSLGGKDYGYTF. CDR3 coding DNA: TGCGCCAGCAGCTTAGGGGGAAAAGACTATGGCTACACCTTC.

This sequence joins TRBV18 and TRBJ1-2; D uncertain. The CDR3 contains 13 residues. The V end was cut by 2 bases, the J end by 4 bases, with 8 bases between. Germline V gives CDR1 KGHSH, CDR2 LQKENI. Here the CDR3 reads CASSPSGGYGYTF. The CDR3 DNA sequence: TGTGCCAGCTCACCATCTGGCGGCTATGGCTACACCTTC.

This sequence joins TRBV28 and TRBJ1-1, with 11 bases lining up with TRBD1. CDR1 MDHEN and CDR2 SYDVKM come from the germline V gene. V was clipped by 5 bases and J by 1 base; unmatched bases: 12. The CDR3 consists of 18 residues. The CDR3 DNA follows: TGTGCCAGCAGTGGATCTGGACAGGGGGCGCGCAGGAACACTGAAGCTTTCTTT. This codes for CASSGSGQGARRNTEAFF.

This clone came up a few times. V usage is TRBV10-2 and J usage is TRBJ2-2; TRBD1 might be the D (6 bases). The CDR3 is 20 amino acids. The V end was cut by 4 bases, the J end by 0 bases, with 24 bases between. CDR1 is WSHSY, CDR2 SAAADI, per germline. The CDR3 spells CASSAGTRSKVGANTGELFF. The CDR3 DNA reads TGCGCCAGCAGTGCCGGGACACGGTCTAAGGTGGGCGCGAACACCGGGGAGCTGTTTTTT.

V and J are TRBV10-3 and TRBJ1-4; tentatively, D is TRBD1 (6 bases). Germline V CDR1 and CDR2: ENHRY, SYGVKD. This CDR3 has 13 amino acids. The ends were cut back, 11 bases at V and 4 bases at J, with 14 bases in the middle. For the CDR3, the DNA is TGTGCCGTACACAGGGACCTTAATGAAAAACTGTTTTTT. Its translation: CAVHRDLNEKLFF.

This clone was picked up a small number of times. This chain links TRBV5-4 with TRBJ1-1; no firm D call. V was pared by 4 bases and J by 0 bases, with 16 bases between. The CDR3 spans 16 residues. Germline V lookup: CDR1 SGHNT, CDR2 YYREEE (reference sequence). Written as DNA, the CDR3 is TGTGCCAGCAGCCCCAGGCCCTCCTTCATGAACACTGAAGCTTTCTTT. It translates to CASSPRPSFMNTEAFF.

This chain uses TRBV3-1 (or the pseudogene TRBV3-2) with TRBJ2-1; D is unresolved. V gave up 5 bases and J gave up 6 bases, with 17 bases separating them. The CDR3 runs to 15 residues. CDR1 is LGHDT and CDR2 is YNNKEL in the germline V gene (reference sequence). The CDR3 DNA follows: TGTGCCAGCAGCTCTCCTAGAACTCAGTTCAATGAGCAGTTCTTC. Amino acid sequence: CASSSPRTQFNEQFF.

This clone came up once. This rearrangement joins TRBV28 to TRBJ2-4, with D possibly being TRBD1 (6 bases). This CDR3 is 17 amino acids long. Deletions cut 4 bases from V and 0 bases from J, with 16 bases between. Germline CDR1 reads MDHEN; CDR2 reads SYDVKM. For the CDR3, the DNA is TGTGCCAGCAGTTACCCAGACAGGCCGCTAGCCAAAAACATTCAGTACTTC. Translated, it gives CASSYPDRPLAKNIQYF.

As regards this clone: Germline and junction disagree at one end, which may indicate a read error. Distinct nucleotide sequences in the sample also encode this CDR3. This sequence joins TRBV19 and TRBJ2-2; maybe TRBD1 (6 bases). From germline, CDR1 is LNHDA and CDR2 SQIVND (reference sequence). The CDR3 has 15 amino acids. CDR3 DNA sequence: TGTGCCAGTAGTCTACACAGGGAAGGGACCGGGGAGTTGTTTTTT. Translating it yields CASSLHREGTGELFF.

The J gene is TRBJ2-1, the V gene TRBV7-2; TRBD2 aligns across 10 bases. The CDR3 runs to 15 residues. Germline loops: CDR1 SGHTA, CDR2 FQGNSA. Germline trimming cut 4 bases from V and 10 bases from J; bases unmatched to any gene: 10. CDR3 sequence reads: CASSSGWLAGAEQFF. The CDR3 nucleotides read TGTGCCAGCAGCTCAGGCTGGCTAGCGGGGGCCGAGCAGTTCTTC. Using reference TRBV7-2 and TRBJ2-1 for the parts outside the CDR3, the full variable domain is GAGVSQSPSNKVTEKGKDVELRCDPISGHTALYWYRQSLGQGLEFLIYFQGNSAPDKSGLPSDRFSAERTGGSVSTLTIQRTQQEDSAVYLCASSSGWLAGAEQFFGPGTRLTVL.

This rearrangement joins TRBV5-6 to TRBJ2-2; D unresolved. Germline V gene data show CDR1 as SGHDT and CDR2 as YYEEEE. Deletions cut 0 bases from V and 6 bases from J, with 12 bases between. The CDR3 is 15 residues long. The chain's CDR3 is CASSLAGKRSGELFF. The CDR3 nucleotides read TGTGCCAGCAGCTTGGCAGGTAAAAGATCCGGGGAGCTGTTTTTT.

V usage is TRBV7-9 and J usage is TRBJ1-2; D is perhaps TRBD1 (5 bases). CDR1 is SEHNR, CDR2 FQNEAQ, per germline (reference sequence). Between the trimmed V and J ends, which lost 5 bases and 0 bases, there was a span of 7 bases. The CDR3 is made up of 13 amino acids. This CDR3 reads CASSTGANYGYTF. CDR3 in DNA: TGTGCCAGCAGCACAGGAGCTAACTATGGCTACACCTTC.

This chain joins TRBV2 and TRBJ1-4; 10 nucleotides agree with TRBD1. With V trimmed by 5 bases and J by 7 bases, 7 bases remained unmatched. The CDR3 is 15 residues long. Germline V gives CDR1 SNHLY, CDR2 FYNNEI. The CDR3 DNA reads as TGTGCCAGCAGTAGGGACAGGGGAGGGGGTGAAAAACTGTTTTTT. Its translation: CASSRDRGGGEKLFF.

The chain joins TRBV19 to TRBJ2-4; the D gene is possibly TRBD2 (7 bases). The CDR3 sequence is 14 residues long. Germline-derived CDR1 and CDR2 are LNHDA and SQIVND (reference sequence). The V gene lost 7 bases and the J gene lost 5 bases, with 15 bases spanning the gap. The CDR3 bases are TGTGCCAGTACCCCAAGGGGGGGACAAAACATTCAGTACTTC. Its translation is CASTPRGGQNIQYF.

The V and J genes are TRBV13 and TRBJ1-1; D remains ambiguous. V lost 3 bases and J lost 8, with 10 bases in between. From germline, CDR1 is PRHDT and CDR2 FYEKMQ (reference sequence). The CDR3 spans 12 residues. The CDR3 sequence: CASSFRGLEAFF. The CDR3 bases are TGTGCCAGCAGCTTTCGAGGCCTGGAAGCTTTCTTT.

The rearrangement uses TRBV28 and TRBJ1-1; D might be TRBD1 (6 bases). The CDR3 covers 13 residues. With 2 bases removed from V and 11 bases from J, the gap between germline ends came to 15 bases. Germline values: CDR1 MDHEN, CDR2 SYDVKM. The CDR3 protein is CASSLGGPPRAFF. Here the CDR3 DNA reads TGTGCCAGCAGTTTAGGGGGCCCCCCGAGGGCTTTCTTT.

V gene TRBV3-1 (or the pseudogene TRBV3-2) combines with J gene TRBJ2-2; 7 bases fit TRBD1. This CDR3 is 17 amino acids long. V shed 4 bases, J shed 0 bases, and the junction held 8 bases outside the gene matches. CDR1 LGHDT and CDR2 YNNKEL come from the germline V gene (reference sequence). The CDR3 loop reads CASSPTGRLTNTGELFF. The CDR3 DNA reads TGTGCCAGCAGCCCGACAGGGCGCCTCACGAACACCGGGGAGCTGTTTTTT.

This chain connects TRBV29-1 to TRBJ1-1; D perhaps matches TRBD1 (5 bases). Germline assignment: CDR1 SQVTM and CDR2 ANQGSEA. The V end was cut by 7 bases, the J end by 1 base, with 10 bases between. This CDR3 comprises 12 residues. The CDR3 spells CSGERGNTEAFF. CDR3 nucleotide sequence: TGCAGCGGAGAAAGGGGGAACACTGAAGCTTTCTTT.

This chain connects TRBV5-1 to TRBJ2-5; 10 bases align to TRBD2. Germline assignment: CDR1 SGHRS and CDR2 YFSETQ. This CDR3 region has 14 residues. V lost 7 bases and J lost 3; bases outside the gene matches: 6. The CDR3 DNA follows: TGCGCCAGCGGGGCTAGCGGGGGTAAAGAGACCCAGTACTTC. Amino acids: CASGASGGKETQYF.

This clone occurred once. V usage is TRBV24-1 and J usage is TRBJ2-5; 12 nucleotides match TRBD2. Trimming at V came to 4 bases and at J to 4 bases, leaving 9 bases not matched to a gene. This CDR3 has 17 residues. Germline V lookup: CDR1 KGHDR, CDR2 SFDVKD. CDR3 loop: CATSESSGGALGETQYF. CDR3 nucleotides: TGTGCCACCAGTGAGTCTAGCGGGGGGGCCCTCGGAGAGACCCAGTACTTC.